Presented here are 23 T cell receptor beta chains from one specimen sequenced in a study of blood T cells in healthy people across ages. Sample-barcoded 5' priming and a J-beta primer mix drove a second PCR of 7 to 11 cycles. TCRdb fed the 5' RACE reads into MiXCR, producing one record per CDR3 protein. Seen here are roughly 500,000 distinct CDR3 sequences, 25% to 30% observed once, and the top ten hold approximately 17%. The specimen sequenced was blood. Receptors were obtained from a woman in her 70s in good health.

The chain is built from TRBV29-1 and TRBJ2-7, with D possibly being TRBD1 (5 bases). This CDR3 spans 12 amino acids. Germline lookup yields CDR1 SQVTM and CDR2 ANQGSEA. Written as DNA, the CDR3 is TGCAGTGCAACAGGAACGTTCTACGAGCAGTACTTC. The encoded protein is CSATGTFYEQYF.

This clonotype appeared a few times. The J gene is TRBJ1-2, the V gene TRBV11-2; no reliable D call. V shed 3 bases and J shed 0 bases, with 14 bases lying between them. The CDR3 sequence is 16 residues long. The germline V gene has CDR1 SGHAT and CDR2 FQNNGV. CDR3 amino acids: CASSFPGSQTNYGYTF. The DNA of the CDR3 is TGTGCCAGCAGCTTTCCCGGTTCCCAAACTAACTATGGCTACACCTTC.

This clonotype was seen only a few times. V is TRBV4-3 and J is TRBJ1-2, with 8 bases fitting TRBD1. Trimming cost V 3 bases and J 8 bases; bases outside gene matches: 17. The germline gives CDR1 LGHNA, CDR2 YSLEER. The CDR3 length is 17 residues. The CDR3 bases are TGCGCCAGCAGCCAGATTGCCGGGACAGGAAACTCGGGGGGCTACACCTTC. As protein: CASSQIAGTGNSGGYTF.

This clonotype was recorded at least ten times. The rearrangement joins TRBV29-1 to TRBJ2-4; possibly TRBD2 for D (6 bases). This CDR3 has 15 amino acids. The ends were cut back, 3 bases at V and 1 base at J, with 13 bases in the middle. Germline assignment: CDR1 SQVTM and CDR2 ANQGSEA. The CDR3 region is CSVDRRGSAKNIQYF. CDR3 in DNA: TGCAGCGTTGATCGTCGGGGGTCGGCCAAAAACATTCAGTACTTC.

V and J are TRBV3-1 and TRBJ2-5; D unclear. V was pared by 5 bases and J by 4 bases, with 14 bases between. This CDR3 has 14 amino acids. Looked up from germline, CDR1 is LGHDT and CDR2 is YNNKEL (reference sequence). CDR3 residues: CASSSHPDGETQYF. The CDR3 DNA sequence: TGTGCCAGCAGCTCCCATCCGGACGGAGAGACCCAGTACTTC.

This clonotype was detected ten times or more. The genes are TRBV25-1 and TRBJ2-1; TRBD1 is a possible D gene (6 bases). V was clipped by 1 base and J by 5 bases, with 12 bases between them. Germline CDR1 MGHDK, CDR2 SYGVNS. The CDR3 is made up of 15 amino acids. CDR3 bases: TGTGCCAGCAGTGAATCAGGGGACGGGAACAATGAGCAGTTCTTC. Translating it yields CASSESGDGNNEQFF.

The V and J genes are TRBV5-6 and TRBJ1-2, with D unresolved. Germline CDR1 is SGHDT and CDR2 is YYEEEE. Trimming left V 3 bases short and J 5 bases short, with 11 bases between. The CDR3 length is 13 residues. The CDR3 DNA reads TGTGCCAGCAGCTCGGATGAAGGGTATGGCTACACCTTC. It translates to CASSSDEGYGYTF.

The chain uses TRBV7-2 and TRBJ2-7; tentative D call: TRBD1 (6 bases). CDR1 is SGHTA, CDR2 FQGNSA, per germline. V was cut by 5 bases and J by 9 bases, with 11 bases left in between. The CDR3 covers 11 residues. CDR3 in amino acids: CASSQLGGQYF. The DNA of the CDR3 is TGTGCCAGCAGCCAACTAGGGGGGCAGTACTTC.

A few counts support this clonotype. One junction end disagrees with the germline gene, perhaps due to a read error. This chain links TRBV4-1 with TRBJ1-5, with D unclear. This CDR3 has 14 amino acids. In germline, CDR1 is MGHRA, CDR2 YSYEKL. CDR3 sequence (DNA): TGCGCCTGCAGCCCGCCGGACAGCAATCAGCCCCAGCATTTT. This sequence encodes CACSPPDSNQPQHF.

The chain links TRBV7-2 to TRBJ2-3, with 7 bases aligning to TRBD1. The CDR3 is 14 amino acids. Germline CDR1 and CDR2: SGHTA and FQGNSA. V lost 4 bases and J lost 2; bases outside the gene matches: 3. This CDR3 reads CASSSDRDTDTQYF. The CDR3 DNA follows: TGTGCCAGCAGCTCAGACAGGGACACAGATACGCAGTATTTT.

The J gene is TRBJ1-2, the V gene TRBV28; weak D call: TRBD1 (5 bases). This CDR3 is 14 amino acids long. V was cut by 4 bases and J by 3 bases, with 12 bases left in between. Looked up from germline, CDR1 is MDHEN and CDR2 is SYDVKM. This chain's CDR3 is CASSSSGLDYGYTF. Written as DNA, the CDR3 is TGTGCCAGCAGTTCATCGGGGCTGGACTATGGCTACACCTTC.

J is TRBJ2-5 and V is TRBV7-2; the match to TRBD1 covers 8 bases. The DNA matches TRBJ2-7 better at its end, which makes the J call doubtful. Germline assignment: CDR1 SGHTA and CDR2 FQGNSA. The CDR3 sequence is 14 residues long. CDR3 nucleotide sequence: TGTGCCAGCAGACTAGACAGGGGATCCTACGAGCAGTACTTC. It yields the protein CASRLDRGSYEQYF.

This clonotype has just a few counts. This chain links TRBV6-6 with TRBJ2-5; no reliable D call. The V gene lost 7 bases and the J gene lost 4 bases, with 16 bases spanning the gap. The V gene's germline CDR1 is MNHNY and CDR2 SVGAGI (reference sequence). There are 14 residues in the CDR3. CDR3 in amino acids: CASISLKGPETQYF. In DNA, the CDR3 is TGTGCCAGCATTTCCCTCAAAGGGCCAGAGACCCAGTACTTC.

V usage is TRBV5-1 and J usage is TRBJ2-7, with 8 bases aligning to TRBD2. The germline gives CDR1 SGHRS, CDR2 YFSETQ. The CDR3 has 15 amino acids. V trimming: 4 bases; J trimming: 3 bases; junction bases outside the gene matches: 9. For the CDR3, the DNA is TGCGCCAGCAGCATCCTAGCGGGTCCTTACTACGAGCAGTACTTC. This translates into CASSILAGPYYEQYF.

The CDR3 here is CASSPRTESPLHF. For the CDR3, the DNA is TGTGCCAGCAGCCCCAGGACAGAATCACCCCTCCACTTT. The chain is built from TRBV7-2 and TRBJ1-6, with D perhaps TRBD1 (6 bases). Trimming left V 5 bases short and J 10 bases short, with 12 bases between. Germline-derived CDR1 and CDR2 are SGHTA and FQGNSA. This CDR3 spans 13 amino acids.

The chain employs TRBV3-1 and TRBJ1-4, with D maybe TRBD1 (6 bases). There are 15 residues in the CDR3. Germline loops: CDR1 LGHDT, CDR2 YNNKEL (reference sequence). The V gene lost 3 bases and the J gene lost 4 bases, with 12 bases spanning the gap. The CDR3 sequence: CASSQGTTDNEKLFF. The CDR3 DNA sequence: TGTGCCAGCAGCCAGGGGACAACGGATAATGAAAAACTGTTTTTT.

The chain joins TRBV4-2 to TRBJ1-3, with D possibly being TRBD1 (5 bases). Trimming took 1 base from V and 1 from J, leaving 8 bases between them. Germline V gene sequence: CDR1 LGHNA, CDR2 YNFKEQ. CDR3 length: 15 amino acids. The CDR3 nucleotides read TGTGCCAGCAGCCAAGTCGGGGCATCTGGAAACACCATATATTTT. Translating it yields CASSQVGASGNTIYF.

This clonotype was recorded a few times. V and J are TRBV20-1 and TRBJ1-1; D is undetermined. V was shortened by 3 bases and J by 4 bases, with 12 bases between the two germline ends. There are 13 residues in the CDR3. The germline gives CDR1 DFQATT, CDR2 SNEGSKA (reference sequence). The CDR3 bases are TGCAGTGCTAGTCACACCGGGAGCACTGAAGCTTTCTTT. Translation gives CSASHTGSTEAFF.

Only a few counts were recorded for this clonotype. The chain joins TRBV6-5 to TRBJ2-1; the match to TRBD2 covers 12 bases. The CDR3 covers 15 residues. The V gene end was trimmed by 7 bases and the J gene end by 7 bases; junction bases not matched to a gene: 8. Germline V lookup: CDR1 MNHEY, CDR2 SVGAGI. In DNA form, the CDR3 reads TGTGCCAGCATCCAACTAGCGGGGGGTAGGAATGAGCAGTTCTTC. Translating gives CASIQLAGGRNEQFF.

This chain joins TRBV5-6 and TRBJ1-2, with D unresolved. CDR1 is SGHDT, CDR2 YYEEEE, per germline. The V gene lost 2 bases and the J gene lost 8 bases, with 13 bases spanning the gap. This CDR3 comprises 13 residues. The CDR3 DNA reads TGTGCCAGCAGCTTTGGAGATTCGAGAGGCTACACCTTC. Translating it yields CASSFGDSRGYTF.

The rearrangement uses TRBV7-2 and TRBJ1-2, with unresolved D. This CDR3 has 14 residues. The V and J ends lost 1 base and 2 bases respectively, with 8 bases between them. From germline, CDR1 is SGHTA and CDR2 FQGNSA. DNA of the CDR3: TGTGCCAGCAGCTTAGGTCCAGAGAACTATGGCTACACCTTC. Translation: CASSLGPENYGYTF.

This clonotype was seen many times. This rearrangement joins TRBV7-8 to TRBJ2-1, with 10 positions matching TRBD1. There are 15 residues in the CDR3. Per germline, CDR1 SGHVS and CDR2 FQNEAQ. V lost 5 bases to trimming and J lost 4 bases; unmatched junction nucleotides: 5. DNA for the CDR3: TGTGCCAGCAGCCGCCAGGGACAGGGGTACAATGAGCAGTTCTTC. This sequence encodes CASSRQGQGYNEQFF.

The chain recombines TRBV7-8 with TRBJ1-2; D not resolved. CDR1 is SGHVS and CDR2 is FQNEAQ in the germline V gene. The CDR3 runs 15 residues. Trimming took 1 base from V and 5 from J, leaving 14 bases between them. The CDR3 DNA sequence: TGTGCCAGCAGCTTAGAGAGAGGGAGGAGGTATGGCTACACCTTC. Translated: CASSLERGRRYGYTF.